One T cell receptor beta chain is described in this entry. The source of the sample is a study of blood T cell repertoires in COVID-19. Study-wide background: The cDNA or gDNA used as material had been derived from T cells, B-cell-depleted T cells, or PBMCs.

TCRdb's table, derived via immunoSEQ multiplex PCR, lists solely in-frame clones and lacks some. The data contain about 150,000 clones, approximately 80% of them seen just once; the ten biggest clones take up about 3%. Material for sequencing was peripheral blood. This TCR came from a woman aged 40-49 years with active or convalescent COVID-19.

CDR3 nucleotide sequence: TGTGCCACCCGGGGGGGGAATCAGCCCCAGCATTTT. Translated: CATRGGNQPQHF. This chain links TRBV28 with TRBJ1-5; tentative D call: TRBD1 (5 bases). The CDR3 extends over 12 amino acids. Between the trimmed V and J ends, which lost 10 bases and 4 bases, there was a span of 11 bases. Germline V gives CDR1 MDHEN, CDR2 SYDVKM.